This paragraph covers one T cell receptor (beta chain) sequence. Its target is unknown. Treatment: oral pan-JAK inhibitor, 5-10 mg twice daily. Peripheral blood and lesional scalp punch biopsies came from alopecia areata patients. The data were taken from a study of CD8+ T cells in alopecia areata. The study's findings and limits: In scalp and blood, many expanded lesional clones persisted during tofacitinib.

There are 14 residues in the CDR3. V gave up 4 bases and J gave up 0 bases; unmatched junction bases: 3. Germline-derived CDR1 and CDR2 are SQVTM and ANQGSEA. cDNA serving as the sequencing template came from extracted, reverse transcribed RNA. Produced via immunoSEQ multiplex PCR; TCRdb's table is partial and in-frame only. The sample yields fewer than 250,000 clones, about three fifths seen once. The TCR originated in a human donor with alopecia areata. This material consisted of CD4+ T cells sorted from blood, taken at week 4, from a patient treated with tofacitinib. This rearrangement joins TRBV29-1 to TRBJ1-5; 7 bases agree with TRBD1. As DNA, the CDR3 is TGCAGCGTTGGGACAGGATATAGCAATCAGCCCCAGCATTTT. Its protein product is CSVGTGYSNQPQHF.